The clone carrying this TCR beta chain came up a few times. What it recognizes is unknown. There are 13 residues in the CDR3. V lost 5 bases and J 11 bases, leaving 16 bases between the germline ends. Germline V lookup: CDR1 MDHEN, CDR2 SYDVKM. Total RNA extraction produced at least 5.5 micrograms (per sample) for the study. This specimen comes from a study of blood T cells in healthy people across ages. Study results and limitations: Older age went with lower TCR beta diversity per million T cells, in a roughly linear way.

PCR was performed a second time for about 7 to 11 cycles using a sample-barcoded 5' primer and a J-beta primer mix. TCRdb used MiXCR to reprocess the 5' RACE reads, holding one entry per CDR3 protein. Of approximately 820,000 distinct CDR3 sequences in the sample, 40% to 50% were seen once. The clonotype originates from a man in his sixties in good health. The chain employs TRBV28 and TRBJ2-4; D tentatively fits TRBD1 or TRBD2 (5 bases each). Sequencing was carried out using blood. CDR3 nucleotides: TGTGCCAGCAGTCTCCGGGACCCTCACGTTCAGTACTTC. Encoded protein: CASSLRDPHVQYF.